This T cell receptor (beta chain) was captured by sequencing in a study of breast tumors, draining lymph nodes, adjacent tissues. Samples came from axillary lymph nodes draining the breast cancer. V lost 3 bases to trimming and J lost 3 bases; unmatched junction nucleotides: 6. The CDR3 covers 14 residues. Germline V lookup: CDR1 SGDLS, CDR2 YYNGEE. General study findings and limits: Findings are consistent with lymph node origin and intratumoral expansion of most tumor T cells. Tumors had less TCR diversity than lymph nodes, more than nontumor tissue.

In this sample, this clonotype turned up many times. Its specificity is unknown. From the multiplex PCR reads, TCRdb called clonotypes with MiXCR, one entry per CDR3 protein. The sample includes approximately 130,000 distinct CDR3 sequences, around 20% of them seen just once. What was sequenced was axillary lymph node tissue. The TCR sequence derives from a female donor with breast cancer. Some clones in this sample may be carry-over from other donors' samples. The rearrangement uses TRBV9 and TRBJ2-7; TRBD2 agrees at 7 bases. The CDR3 here is CASSEEASGYEQYF. For the CDR3, the DNA is TGTGCCAGCAGCGAGGAGGCTAGCGGCTACGAGCAGTACTTC.